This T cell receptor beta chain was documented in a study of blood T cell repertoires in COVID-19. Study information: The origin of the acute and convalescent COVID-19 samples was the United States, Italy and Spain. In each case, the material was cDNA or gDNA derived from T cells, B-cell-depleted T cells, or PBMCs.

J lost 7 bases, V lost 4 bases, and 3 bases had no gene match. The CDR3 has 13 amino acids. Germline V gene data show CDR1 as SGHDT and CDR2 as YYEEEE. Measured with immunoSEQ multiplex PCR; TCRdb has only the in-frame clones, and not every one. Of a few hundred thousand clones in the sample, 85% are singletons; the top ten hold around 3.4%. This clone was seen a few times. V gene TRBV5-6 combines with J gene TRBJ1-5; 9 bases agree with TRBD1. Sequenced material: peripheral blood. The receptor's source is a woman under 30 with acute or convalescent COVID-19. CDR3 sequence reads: CASSTGGLQPQHF. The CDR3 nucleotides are TGTGCCAGCAGCACAGGGGGCCTACAGCCCCAGCATTTT.